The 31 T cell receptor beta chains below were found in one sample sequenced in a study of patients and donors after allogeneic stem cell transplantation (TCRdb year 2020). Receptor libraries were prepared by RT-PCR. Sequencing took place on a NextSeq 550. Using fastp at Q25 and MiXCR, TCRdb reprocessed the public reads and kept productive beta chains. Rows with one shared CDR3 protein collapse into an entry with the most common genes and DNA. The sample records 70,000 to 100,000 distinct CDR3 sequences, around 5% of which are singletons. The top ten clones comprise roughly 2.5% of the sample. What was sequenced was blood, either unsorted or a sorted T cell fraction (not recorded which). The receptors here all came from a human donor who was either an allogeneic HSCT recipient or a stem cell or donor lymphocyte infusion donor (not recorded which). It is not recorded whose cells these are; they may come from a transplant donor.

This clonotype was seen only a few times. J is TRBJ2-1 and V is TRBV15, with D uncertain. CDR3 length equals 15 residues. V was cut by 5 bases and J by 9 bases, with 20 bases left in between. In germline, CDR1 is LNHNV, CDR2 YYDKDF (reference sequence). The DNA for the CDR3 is TGTGCCACCAGCGTTTCGGGCCAAGGCTTCACTGAGCAGTTCTTC. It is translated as CATSVSGQGFTEQFF.

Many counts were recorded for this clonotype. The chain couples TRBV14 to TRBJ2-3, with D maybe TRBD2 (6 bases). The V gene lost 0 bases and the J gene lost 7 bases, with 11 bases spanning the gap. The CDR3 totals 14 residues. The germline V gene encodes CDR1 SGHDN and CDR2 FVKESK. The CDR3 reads CASSQDRAGNTQYF. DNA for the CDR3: TGTGCCAGCAGCCAAGACCGGGCGGGGAATACGCAGTATTTT.

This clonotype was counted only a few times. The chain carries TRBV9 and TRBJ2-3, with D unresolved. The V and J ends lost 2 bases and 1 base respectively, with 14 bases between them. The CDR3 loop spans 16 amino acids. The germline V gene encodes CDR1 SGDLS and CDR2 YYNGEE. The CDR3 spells CASSVSASRGTDTQYF. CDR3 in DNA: TGTGCCAGCAGCGTGTCCGCTTCAAGGGGCACAGATACGCAGTATTTT.

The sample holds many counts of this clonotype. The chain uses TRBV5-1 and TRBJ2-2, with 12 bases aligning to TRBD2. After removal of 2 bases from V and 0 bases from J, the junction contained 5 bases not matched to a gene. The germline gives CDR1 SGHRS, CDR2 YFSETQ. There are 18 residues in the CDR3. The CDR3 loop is CASSLPSGGAPNTGELFF. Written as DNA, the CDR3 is TGCGCCAGCAGCTTACCTAGCGGGGGGGCGCCGAACACCGGGGAGCTGTTTTTT.

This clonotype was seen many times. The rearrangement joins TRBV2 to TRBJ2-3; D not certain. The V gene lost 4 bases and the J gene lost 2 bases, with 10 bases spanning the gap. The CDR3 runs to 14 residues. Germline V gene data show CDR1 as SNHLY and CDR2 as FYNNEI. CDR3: CASSVGGPTDTQYF. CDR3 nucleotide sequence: TGTGCCAGCAGTGTCGGCGGACCCACAGATACGCAGTATTTT.

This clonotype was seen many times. CDR3 bases: TGTGCCAGCACCGACAGGGGGCGAAACACCGGGGAGCTGTTTTTT. Amino acid sequence: CASTDRGRNTGELFF. The V call is TRBV25-1, the J call TRBJ2-2; 10 bases are shared with TRBD1. Germline V gene sequence: CDR1 MGHDK, CDR2 SYGVNS. This CDR3 region has 15 residues. The V segment lost 7 bases and the J segment 2 bases; nucleotides outside the gene matches: 4.

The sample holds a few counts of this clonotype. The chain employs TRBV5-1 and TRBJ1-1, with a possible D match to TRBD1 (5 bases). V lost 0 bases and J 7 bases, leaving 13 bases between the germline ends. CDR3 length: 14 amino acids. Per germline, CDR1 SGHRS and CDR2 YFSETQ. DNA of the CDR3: TGCGCCAGCAGCTTGGAGTCAGGGCATAGTGAAGCTTTCTTT. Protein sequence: CASSLESGHSEAFF.

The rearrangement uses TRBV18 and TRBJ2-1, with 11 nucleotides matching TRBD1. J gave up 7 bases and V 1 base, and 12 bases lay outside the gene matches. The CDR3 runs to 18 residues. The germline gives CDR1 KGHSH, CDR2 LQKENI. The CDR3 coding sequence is TGTGCCAGCTCACCACGGACAGGGGGCGCGACTCCCAAAAATGAGCAGTTCTTC. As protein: CASSPRTGGATPKNEQFF.

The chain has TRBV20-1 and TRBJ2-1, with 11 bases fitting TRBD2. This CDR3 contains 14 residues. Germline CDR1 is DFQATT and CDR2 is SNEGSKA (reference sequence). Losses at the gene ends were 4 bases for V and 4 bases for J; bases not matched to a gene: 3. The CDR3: CSATGLAEYNEQFF. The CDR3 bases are TGCAGTGCTACGGGACTAGCGGAGTACAATGAGCAGTTCTTC.

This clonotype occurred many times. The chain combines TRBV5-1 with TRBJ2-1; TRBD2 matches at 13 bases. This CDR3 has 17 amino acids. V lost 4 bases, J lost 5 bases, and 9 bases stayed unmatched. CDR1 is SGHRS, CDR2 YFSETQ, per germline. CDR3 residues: CASSPPGLAGRNNEQFF. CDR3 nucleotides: TGCGCCAGCAGCCCACCGGGACTAGCGGGAAGGAACAATGAGCAGTTCTTC.

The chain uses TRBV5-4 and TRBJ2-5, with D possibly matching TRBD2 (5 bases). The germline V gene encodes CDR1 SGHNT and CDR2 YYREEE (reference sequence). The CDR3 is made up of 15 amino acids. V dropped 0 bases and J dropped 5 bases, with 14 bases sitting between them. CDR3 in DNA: TGTGCCAGCAGCTTGGAATGGTCGGGGTCGGAGACCCAGTACTTC. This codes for CASSLEWSGSETQYF.

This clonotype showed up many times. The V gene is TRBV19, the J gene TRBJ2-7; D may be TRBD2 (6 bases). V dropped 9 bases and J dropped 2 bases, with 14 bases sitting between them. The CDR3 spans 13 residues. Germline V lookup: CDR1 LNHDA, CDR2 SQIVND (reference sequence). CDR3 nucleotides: TGTGCCAGCTCGAGGGCGGGAACCTACGAGCAGTACTTC. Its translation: CASSRAGTYEQYF.

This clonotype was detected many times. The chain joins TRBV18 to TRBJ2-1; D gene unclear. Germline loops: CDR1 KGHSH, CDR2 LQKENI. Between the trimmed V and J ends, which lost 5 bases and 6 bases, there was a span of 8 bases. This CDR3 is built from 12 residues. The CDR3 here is CASSAASNEQFF. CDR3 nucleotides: TGTGCCAGCTCAGCCGCTTCCAATGAGCAGTTCTTC.

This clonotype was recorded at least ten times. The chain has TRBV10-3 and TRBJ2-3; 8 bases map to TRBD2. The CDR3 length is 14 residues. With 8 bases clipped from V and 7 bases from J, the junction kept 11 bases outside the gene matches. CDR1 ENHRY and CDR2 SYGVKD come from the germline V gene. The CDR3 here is CAIAQERETNTQYF. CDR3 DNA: TGTGCCATCGCCCAAGAGCGGGAGACTAATACGCAGTATTTT.

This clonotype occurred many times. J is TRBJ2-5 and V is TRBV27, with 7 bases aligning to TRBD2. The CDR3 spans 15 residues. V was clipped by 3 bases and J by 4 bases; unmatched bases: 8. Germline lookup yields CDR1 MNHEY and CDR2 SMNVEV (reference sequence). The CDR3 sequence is CASSFGSGRGETQYF. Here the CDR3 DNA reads TGTGCCAGCAGTTTTGGGTCGGGGAGGGGAGAGACCCAGTACTTC.

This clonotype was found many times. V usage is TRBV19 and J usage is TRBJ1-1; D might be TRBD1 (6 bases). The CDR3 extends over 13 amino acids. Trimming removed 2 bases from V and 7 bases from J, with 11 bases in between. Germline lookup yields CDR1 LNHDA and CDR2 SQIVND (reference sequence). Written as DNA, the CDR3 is TGTGCCAGTAGTATATCCGGACAGAGTGAAGCTTTCTTT. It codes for CASSISGQSEAFF.

The CDR3 DNA reads TGTGCCAGCAGTGCCAGCGGGGGGGCCCGGGCAGATACGCAGTATTTT. This gives the protein CASSASGGARADTQYF. The V call is TRBV6-1, the J call TRBJ2-3; 10 bases agree with TRBD2. The V gene end was trimmed by 4 bases and the J gene end by 4 bases; junction bases not matched to a gene: 8. Germline lookup yields CDR1 MNHNS and CDR2 SASEGT. The CDR3 runs to 16 residues.

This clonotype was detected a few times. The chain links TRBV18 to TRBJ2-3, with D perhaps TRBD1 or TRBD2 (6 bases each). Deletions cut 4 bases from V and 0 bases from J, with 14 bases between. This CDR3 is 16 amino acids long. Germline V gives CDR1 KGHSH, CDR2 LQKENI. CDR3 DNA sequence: TGTGCCAGCTCACAGTCGATAGGGGGGAGCACAGATACGCAGTATTTT. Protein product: CASSQSIGGSTDTQYF.

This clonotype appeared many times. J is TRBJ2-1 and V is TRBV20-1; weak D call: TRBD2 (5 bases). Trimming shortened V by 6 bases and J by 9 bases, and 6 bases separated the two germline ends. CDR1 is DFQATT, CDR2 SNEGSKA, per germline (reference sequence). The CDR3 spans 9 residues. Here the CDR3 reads CSAGVEQFF. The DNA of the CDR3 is TGCAGTGCCGGGGTTGAGCAGTTCTTC.

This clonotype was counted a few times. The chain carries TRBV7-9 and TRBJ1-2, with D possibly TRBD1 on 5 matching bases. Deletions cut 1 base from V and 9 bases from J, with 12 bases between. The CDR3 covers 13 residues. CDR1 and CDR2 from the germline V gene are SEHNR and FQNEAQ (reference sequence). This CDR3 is CASSLEGTKRYTF. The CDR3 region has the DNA TGTGCCAGCAGCTTAGAGGGGACTAAACGCTACACCTTC.

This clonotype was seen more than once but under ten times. Here the CDR3 reads CASSYLARASGLRYTYNEQFF. Written as DNA, the CDR3 is TGTGCCAGCAGTTACCTGGCCCGGGCTAGCGGGCTTAGATACACCTACAATGAGCAGTTCTTC. This chain joins TRBV27 and TRBJ2-1, with TRBD2 matching 8 bases. The CDR3 has 21 amino acids. V lost 4 bases to trimming and J lost 2 bases; unmatched junction nucleotides: 22. Germline CDR1 MNHEY, CDR2 SMNVEV (reference sequence).

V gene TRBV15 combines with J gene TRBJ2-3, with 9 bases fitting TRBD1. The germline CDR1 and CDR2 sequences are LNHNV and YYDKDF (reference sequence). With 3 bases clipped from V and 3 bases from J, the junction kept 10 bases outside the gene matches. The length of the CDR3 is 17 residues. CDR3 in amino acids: CATSRYTGGWGTDTQYF. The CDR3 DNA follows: TGTGCCACCAGCAGGTACACAGGGGGCTGGGGGACAGATACGCAGTATTTT.

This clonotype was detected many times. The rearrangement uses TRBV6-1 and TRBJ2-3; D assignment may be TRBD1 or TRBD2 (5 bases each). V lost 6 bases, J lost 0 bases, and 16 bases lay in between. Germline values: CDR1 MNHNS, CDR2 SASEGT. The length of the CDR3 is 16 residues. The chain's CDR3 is CASSERGGTSTDTQYF. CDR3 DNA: TGTGCCAGCAGCGAACGTGGGGGAACTAGCACAGATACGCAGTATTTT.

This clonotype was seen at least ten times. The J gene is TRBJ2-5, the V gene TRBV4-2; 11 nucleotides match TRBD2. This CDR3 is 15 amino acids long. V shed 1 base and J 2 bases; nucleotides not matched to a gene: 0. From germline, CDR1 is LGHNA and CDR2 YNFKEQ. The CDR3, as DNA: TGTGCCAGCAGCCAAGGACTAGCGGGGCAAGAGACCCAGTACTTC. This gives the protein CASSQGLAGQETQYF.

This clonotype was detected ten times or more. As DNA, the CDR3 is TGTGCCATCATGGGTAACACGATGGGTAGTGAAGCTTTCTTT. Protein product: CAIMGNTMGSEAFF. J is TRBJ1-1 and V is TRBV10-3; no clear D gene. Germline V gene sequence: CDR1 ENHRY, CDR2 SYGVKD. V was shortened by 7 bases and J by 7 bases, with 19 bases between the two germline ends. The CDR3 consists of 14 residues.

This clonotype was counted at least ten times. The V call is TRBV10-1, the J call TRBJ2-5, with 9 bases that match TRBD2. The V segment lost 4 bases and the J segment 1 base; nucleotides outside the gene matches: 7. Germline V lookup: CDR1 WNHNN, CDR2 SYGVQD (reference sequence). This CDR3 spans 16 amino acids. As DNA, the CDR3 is TGCGCCAGCAGTGCGTTAGCGGGGGCAAGCCAAGAGACCCAGTACTTC. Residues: CASSALAGASQETQYF.

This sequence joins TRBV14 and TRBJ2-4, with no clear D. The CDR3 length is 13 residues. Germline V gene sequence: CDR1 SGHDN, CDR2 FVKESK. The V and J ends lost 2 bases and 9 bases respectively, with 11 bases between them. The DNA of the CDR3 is TGTGCCAGCAGCCAACCAGCCAGTCGCATTCAGTACTTC. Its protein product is CASSQPASRIQYF.

This CDR3 reads CASSLKGTGMGEKLFF. Here the CDR3 DNA reads TGTGCCAGCAGTCTGAAGGGGACAGGGATGGGTGAAAAACTGTTTTTT. V is TRBV6-1 and J is TRBJ1-4; 9 bases line up with TRBD1. Germline loops: CDR1 MNHNS, CDR2 SASEGT. This CDR3 comprises 16 residues. The junction had 11 bases not matched to a gene; V was cut back by 5 bases and J by 7 bases.

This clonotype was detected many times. The CDR3 nucleotides read TGCGCCAGCAGTCCGTCCGGAGGGACCGGGAACACTGAAGCTTTCTTT. This gives the protein CASSPSGGTGNTEAFF. The V and J genes are TRBV23-1 and TRBJ1-1; a weak D match, TRBD1 (5 bases). TRBV23-1 is assigned to the ORF class and has an uncertain function. The V end lost 4 bases, the J end lost 1 base, and 16 bases lay between the germline ends. The CDR3 is made up of 16 amino acids.

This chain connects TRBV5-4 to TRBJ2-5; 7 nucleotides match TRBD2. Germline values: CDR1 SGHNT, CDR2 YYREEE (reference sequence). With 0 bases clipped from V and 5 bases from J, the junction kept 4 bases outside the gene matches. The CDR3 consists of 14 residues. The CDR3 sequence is CASSLEASGETQYF. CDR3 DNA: TGTGCCAGCAGCTTGGAGGCTAGCGGTGAGACCCAGTACTTC.

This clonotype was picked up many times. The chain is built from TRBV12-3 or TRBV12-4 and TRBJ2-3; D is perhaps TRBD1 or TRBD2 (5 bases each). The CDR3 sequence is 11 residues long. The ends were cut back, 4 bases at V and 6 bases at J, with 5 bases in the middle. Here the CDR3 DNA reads TGTGCCAGCAGTTGGGGGGATACGCAGTATTTT. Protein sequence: CASSWGDTQYF.